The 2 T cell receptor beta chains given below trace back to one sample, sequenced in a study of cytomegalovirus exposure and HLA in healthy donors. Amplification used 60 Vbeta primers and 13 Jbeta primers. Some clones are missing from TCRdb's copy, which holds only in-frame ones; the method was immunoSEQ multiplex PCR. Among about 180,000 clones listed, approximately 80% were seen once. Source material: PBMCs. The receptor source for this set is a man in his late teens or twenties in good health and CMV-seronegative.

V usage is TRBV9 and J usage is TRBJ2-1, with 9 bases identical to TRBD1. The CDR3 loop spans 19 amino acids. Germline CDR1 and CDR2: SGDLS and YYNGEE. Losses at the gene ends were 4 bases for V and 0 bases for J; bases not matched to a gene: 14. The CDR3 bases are TGTGCCAGCAGCCCTAATACAGGGGGCTATTCGGCCTCCTACAATGAGCAGTTCTTC. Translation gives CASSPNTGGYSASYNEQFF. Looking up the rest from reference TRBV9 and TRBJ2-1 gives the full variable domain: DSGVTQTPKHLITATGQRVTLRCSPRSGDLSVYWYQQSLDQGLQFLIQYYNGEERAKGNILERFSAQQFPDLHSELNLSSLELGDSALYFCASSPNTGGYSASYNEQFFGPGTRLTVL.

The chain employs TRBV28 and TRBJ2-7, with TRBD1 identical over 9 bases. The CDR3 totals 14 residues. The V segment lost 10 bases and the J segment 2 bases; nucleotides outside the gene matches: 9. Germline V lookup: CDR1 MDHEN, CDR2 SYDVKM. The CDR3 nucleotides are TGTGCCACTGTTCGGGACAGGGTAACCTACGAGCAGTACTTC. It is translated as CATVRDRVTYEQYF. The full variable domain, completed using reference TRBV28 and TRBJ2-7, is DVKVTQSSRYLVKRTGEKVFLECVQDMDHENMFWYRQDPGLGLRLIYFSYDVKMKEKGDIPEGYSVSREKKERFSLILESASTNQTSMYLCATVRDRVTYEQYFGPGTRLTVT.